These 20 T cell receptor beta chains share one sample of origin, sequenced in a study of shared clonotypes between healthy human individuals. Some clones are missing from TCRdb's copy, which holds only in-frame ones; the method was immunoSEQ multiplex PCR. The data show 2 million to 2.5 million clones, almost 96% seen once. Sequencing used naive CD4+ T cells sorted from blood. The sample's subset: CD45RA+ positively selected. The receptor set was obtained from a man aged 18 to 35 in good health.

This chain joins TRBV5-6 and TRBJ2-7; tentatively, D is TRBD1 (5 bases). Germline V gene data show CDR1 as SGHDT and CDR2 as YYEEEE. Trimming took 4 bases from V and 0 from J, leaving 20 bases between them. CDR3 length equals 17 residues. DNA for the CDR3: TGTGCCAGCAGCGTGGGAAGGGGCAGACGGAGCTCCTACGAGCAGTACTTC. It specifies CASSVGRGRRSSYEQYF. Variable domain in full (rest from reference TRBV5-6 and TRBJ2-7): DAGVTQSPTHLIKTRGQQVTLRCSPKSGHDTVSWYQQALGQGPQFIFQYYEEEERQRGNFPDRFSGHQFPNYSSELNVNALLLGDSALYLCASSVGRGRRSSYEQYFGPGTRLTVT.

The chain employs TRBV11-3 and TRBJ2-1; 11 bases line up with TRBD2. This CDR3 region has 13 residues. The J segment lost 9 bases and the V segment lost 4 bases, leaving 2 bases of the junction unmatched. Germline V CDR1 and CDR2: SGHNT, YENEEA. The CDR3 nucleotides are TGTGCCAGCAGCTCTACTAGCGGGGGTGAGCAGTTCTTC. It yields the protein CASSSTSGGEQFF.

The count of this clone is one. The chain couples TRBV7-2 to TRBJ2-7; 9 nucleotides match TRBD1. The CDR3 loop spans 15 amino acids. Trimming cost V 5 bases and J 5 bases; bases outside gene matches: 10. Germline V gives CDR1 SGHTA, CDR2 FQGNSA. CDR3 amino acids: CASSRIGQGRNEQYF. The CDR3 bases are TGTGCCAGCAGCCGAATCGGACAGGGGCGGAACGAGCAGTACTTC.

The chain links TRBV27 to TRBJ1-6, with no clear D. This CDR3 is built from 18 residues. The V gene's germline CDR1 is MNHEY and CDR2 SMNVEV (reference sequence). Trimming pared 6 bases from V and 7 bases from J, leaving 25 bases between. The CDR3 is CASSRTLRTAAGNSPLHF. CDR3 nucleotides: TGTGCCAGCAGCCGAACACTAAGAACCGCTGCGGGCAATTCACCCCTCCACTTT.

This rearrangement joins TRBV5-3 to TRBJ1-5; 7 bases align to TRBD1. TRBV5-3 belongs to the ORF category, with a function that is uncertain. Losses at the gene ends were 4 bases for V and 0 bases for J; bases not matched to a gene: 13. The length of the CDR3 is 18 residues. The CDR3 DNA is TGTGCCAGAAGCCGAGGGACAGATATACACCATAGCAATCAGCCCCAGCATTTT. Its translation is CARSRGTDIHHSNQPQHF.

The chain links TRBV5-4 to TRBJ1-2; 8 bases align to TRBD1. The CDR3 covers 18 residues. CDR1 and CDR2 (germline): SGHNT, YYREEE (reference sequence). The trim removed 5 bases at V and 0 bases at J, leaving 15 bases unmatched. In DNA form, the CDR3 reads TGTGCCAGCAGTTATGGACAGGGACTACCCGCCGCTAACTATGGCTACACCTTC. It codes for CASSYGQGLPAANYGYTF.

The chain couples TRBV7-9 to TRBJ2-3; possibly TRBD1 for D (5 bases). In germline, CDR1 is SEHNR, CDR2 FQNEAQ (reference sequence). Trimming removed 1 base at V and 8 bases at J, with 13 bases between. This CDR3 region has 14 residues. In DNA form, the CDR3 reads TGTGCCAGCAGCTTAGATAGGGAAAGGGGTACGCAGTATTTT. Translating it yields CASSLDRERGTQYF.

The V and J genes are TRBV28 and TRBJ2-1, with D tentatively TRBD2 (7 bases). CDR1 and CDR2 (germline): MDHEN, SYDVKM. CDR3 size: 16 residues. V was clipped by 3 bases and J by 5 bases, with 17 bases between them. The CDR3 region has the DNA TGTGCCAGCAGTTTCAAGTGGGGGGGCCGGGACAATGAGCAGTTCTTC. Encoded protein: CASSFKWGGRDNEQFF.

As for this clone: The same CDR3 arises from other DNA sequences in this sample as well. This CDR3 is CASSVGTGDYGYTF. The CDR3 DNA sequence: TGTGCCAGCAGCGTAGGGACAGGGGACTATGGCTACACCTTC. The chain couples TRBV9 to TRBJ1-2; 9 bases match TRBD1. The length of the CDR3 is 14 residues. The germline CDR1 and CDR2 sequences are SGDLS and YYNGEE. The junction had 0 bases not matched to a gene; V was cut back by 0 bases and J by 3 bases.

J is TRBJ1-1 and V is TRBV5-1; D gene unclear. Per germline, CDR1 SGHRS and CDR2 YFSETQ. This CDR3 has 14 residues. The V end lost 3 bases, the J end lost 0 bases, and 9 bases lay between the germline ends. This chain's CDR3 is CASSSQLVNTEAFF. CDR3 DNA sequence: TGCGCCAGCAGCTCACAACTCGTGAACACTGAAGCTTTCTTT.

The chain has TRBV6-1 and TRBJ2-7; either TRBD1 or TRBD2 may supply D (5 bases each). Between the trimmed V and J ends, which lost 6 bases and 2 bases, there was a span of 14 bases. The germline gives CDR1 MNHNS, CDR2 SASEGT. The CDR3 is made up of 14 amino acids. CDR3 coding DNA: TGTGCCAGCAGGAGGGGACGGACCCCCTACGAGCAGTACTTC. Translating gives CASRRGRTPYEQYF.

This chain joins TRBV10-1 and TRBJ2-2; unclear D gene. Per the germline V gene, CDR1 is WNHNN and CDR2 is SYGVQD (reference sequence). This CDR3 contains 13 residues. V shed 4 bases and J shed 4 bases, with 7 bases lying between them. CDR3 amino acids: CASSGSGTGELFF. In nucleotides, the CDR3 is TGCGCCAGCAGTGGATCGGGCACCGGGGAGCTGTTTTTT.

The rearrangement links TRBV5-4 to TRBJ2-2, with 7 bases aligning to TRBD2. V gave up 2 bases and J gave up 5 bases; unmatched junction bases: 6. Germline CDR1 is SGHNT and CDR2 is YYREEE (reference sequence). This CDR3 has 15 residues. CDR3: CASSLGGSRTGELFF. CDR3 DNA sequence: TGTGCCAGCAGCTTAGGCGGGAGTAGAACCGGGGAGCTGTTTTTT.

V usage is TRBV7-2 and J usage is TRBJ2-7; the D gene is possibly TRBD2 (5 bases). Germline CDR1 SGHTA, CDR2 FQGNSA. The CDR3 length is 18 residues. The V end lost 2 bases, the J end lost 6 bases, and 26 bases lay between the germline ends. CDR3 residues: CASSLSRTPLGEFGEQYF. The CDR3 nucleotides are TGTGCCAGCAGCTTATCGAGGACCCCCCTCGGGGAGTTCGGCGAGCAGTACTTC.

The CDR3 sequence: CASSPGQGARNTHEQYF. The CDR3 coding sequence is TGTGCCAGCAGCCCGGGACAGGGGGCGCGTAATACCCACGAGCAGTACTTC. The V call is TRBV11-2, the J call TRBJ2-7; 12 bases match TRBD1. CDR1 is SGHAT, CDR2 FQNNGV, per germline. The V segment lost 5 bases and the J segment 5 bases; nucleotides outside the gene matches: 13. The CDR3 runs to 17 residues. Combining the CDR3 with reference TRBV11-2 and TRBJ2-7 gives the whole variable domain EAGVAQSPRYKIIEKRQSVAFWCNPISGHATLYWYQQILGQGPKLLIQFQNNGVVDDSQLPKDRFSAERLKGVDSTLKIQPAKLEDSAVYLCASSPGQGARNTHEQYFGPGTRLTVT.

J is TRBJ2-7 and V is TRBV10-3; 9 positions match TRBD1. The CDR3 covers 15 residues. Trimming cost V 0 bases and J 4 bases; bases outside gene matches: 4. Germline lookup yields CDR1 ENHRY and CDR2 SYGVKD. CDR3 region: CAISESHRGPYEQYF. In DNA form, the CDR3 reads TGTGCCATCAGTGAGTCGCACAGGGGGCCTTACGAGCAGTACTTC.

This rearrangement joins TRBV7-9 to TRBJ2-1; TRBD2 is a possible D gene (5 bases). Germline V gene sequence: CDR1 SEHNR, CDR2 FQNEAQ (reference sequence). The CDR3 contains 14 residues. Trimming pared 5 bases from V and 2 bases from J, leaving 10 bases between. Written as DNA, the CDR3 is TGTGCCAGCAGCACCTCCGGGACCTACAATGAGCAGTTCTTC. Protein product: CASSTSGTYNEQFF.

This chain links TRBV10-3 with TRBJ1-1, with D possibly TRBD1 on 5 matching bases. This CDR3 spans 13 amino acids. V dropped 8 bases and J dropped 1 base, with 11 bases sitting between them. CDR1 ENHRY and CDR2 SYGVKD come from the germline V gene. CDR3 sequence reads: CAIVRGENTEAFF. As DNA, the CDR3 is TGTGCCATCGTTCGGGGCGAGAACACTGAAGCTTTCTTT.

This chain uses TRBV2 with TRBJ2-2; TRBD2 agrees at 12 bases. The CDR3 has 15 residues. Looked up from germline, CDR1 is SNHLY and CDR2 is FYNNEI. Trimming at V came to 6 bases and at J to 5 bases, leaving 4 bases not matched to a gene. The CDR3 DNA reads TGTGCCAGCAGCAGACTAGCGGGGGAGACCGGGGAGCTGTTTTTT. Translation gives CASSRLAGETGELFF.

This sequence joins TRBV9 and TRBJ1-3; D is undetermined. This CDR3 has 15 residues. V lost 4 bases and J 2 bases, leaving 13 bases between the germline ends. CDR1 and CDR2 from the germline V gene are SGDLS and YYNGEE. The CDR3 coding sequence is TGTGCCAGCAGCCCCCACACGGATACTGGAAACACCATATATTTT. This gives the protein CASSPHTDTGNTIYF.